Listed here are 31 T cell receptor beta chains from one sample, sequenced in a study of a mutant IDH1 vaccine in newly diagnosed glioma (dated by TCRdb to the early 2020s). This specimen's time point label, interpreted: week 47, end of study. Every vaccine dose consisted of 300 ug of a 20-mer mutant IDH1 peptide in Montanide, administered subcutaneously together with topical imiquimod. Libraries were constructed by the immunoSEQ multiplex PCR assay. TCRdb retrieved this table from immuneACCESS and kept in-frame rearrangements only. Not all clones are present; in checked studies, unresolved V genes account for under half, and no reason is known for the remainder. This sample is represented by tens of thousands of clones; approximately 84% of them were singletons. The ten largest make up 4.3% of the sample. No antigens are known for them. Sequencing used PBMCs, obtained from a glioma patient whose treatment included an IDH1 peptide vaccine. The receptors stem from a woman in her thirties with glioma. Some clones in this sample may be carry-over from other donors' samples.

The chain recombines TRBV11-2 with TRBJ2-5, with 8 bases fitting TRBD2. The V gene's germline CDR1 is SGHAT and CDR2 FQNNGV. The CDR3 sequence is 19 residues long. The ends lost 5 bases at V and 0 bases at J; junction bases unmatched: 17. The CDR3 DNA sequence: TGTGCCAGCAGCCCTAGGGGGAAGGGCAGCGGGAGAGACCAAGAGACCCAGTACTTC. This encodes CASSPRGKGSGRDQETQYF.

The chain carries TRBV30 and TRBJ2-7; the D is unclear. The germline gives CDR1 GTSNPN, CDR2 SVGIG (reference sequence). Trimming pared 0 bases from V and 1 base from J, leaving 13 bases between. This CDR3 contains 15 residues. CDR3 sequence (DNA): TGTGCCTGGAGTGTATTTATGGGTATATCCTACGAGCAGTACTTC. The encoded protein is CAWSVFMGISYEQYF.

The V gene is TRBV28, the J gene TRBJ2-1; 9 nucleotides agree with TRBD2. The CDR3 contains 16 residues. Trimming at V came to 7 bases and at J to 7 bases, leaving 14 bases not matched to a gene. CDR1 is MDHEN and CDR2 is SYDVKM in the germline V gene. This CDR3 is CASTPFVAGEENEQFF. The DNA of the CDR3 is TGTGCCAGCACCCCCTTTGTAGCGGGAGAGGAGAATGAGCAGTTCTTC. The variable domain in full, completed from reference TRBV28 and TRBJ2-1, reads DVKVTQSSRYLVKRTGEKVFLECVQDMDHENMFWYRQDPGLGLRLIYFSYDVKMKEKGDIPEGYSVSREKKERFSLILESASTNQTSMYLCASTPFVAGEENEQFFGPGTRLTVL.

This clone was seen a single time. The gene calls are TRBV29-1 and TRBJ2-5; maybe TRBD1 (5 bases). The end of the DNA is better explained by TRBJ2-7, so the J call may be wrong. CDR3 length equals 15 residues. Per germline, CDR1 SQVTM and CDR2 ANQGSEA. The DNA of the CDR3 is TGCAGCGTCGCCGGACATTTTGGGGCCTCCTACGAGCAGTACTTC. The encoded protein is CSVAGHFGASYEQYF.

The CDR3 nucleotides are TGCGCCAGCAGCCCACGGGATGGGCCCAGGAGCGAGCAGTACTTC. Translation: CASSPRDGPRSEQYF. The rearrangement uses TRBV5-1 and TRBJ2-7, with TRBD2 as a possible D gene (5 bases). With 4 bases removed from V and 6 bases from J, the gap between germline ends came to 20 bases. This CDR3 is 15 amino acids long. Germline V CDR1 and CDR2: SGHRS, YFSETQ.

The rearrangement uses TRBV19 and TRBJ1-5, with D perhaps matching TRBD1 (6 bases). Trimming removed 5 bases at V and 2 bases at J, with 13 bases between. Germline CDR1 reads LNHDA; CDR2 reads SQIVND (reference sequence). The CDR3 covers 15 residues. The CDR3 sequence: CASSVPGQRNQPQHF. The CDR3 DNA follows: TGTGCCAGTAGTGTACCGGGACAACGCAATCAGCCCCAGCATTTT.

The chain links TRBV5-4 to TRBJ2-3; the match to TRBD1 covers 7 bases. Germline values: CDR1 SGHNT, CDR2 YYREEE (reference sequence). V lost 4 bases and J lost 2; bases outside the gene matches: 7. The CDR3 runs to 15 residues. CDR3 DNA sequence: TGTGCCAGCAGCCCCGGGACAGCTCTCACAGATACGCAGTATTTT. Translated: CASSPGTALTDTQYF.

The chain carries TRBV10-3 and TRBJ1-4, with D possibly being TRBD1 (5 bases). Trimming removed 2 bases at V and 4 bases at J, with 14 bases between. Looked up from germline, CDR1 is ENHRY and CDR2 is SYGVKD. This CDR3 spans 16 amino acids. This CDR3 is CAISEASGQLNEKLFF. CDR3 DNA sequence: TGTGCCATCAGTGAGGCTTCAGGGCAGCTTAATGAAAAACTGTTTTTT.

CDR3 in amino acids: CATSRDRSSGYSYEQYF. Here the CDR3 DNA reads TGTGCCACCAGCAGAGATCGGAGCAGCGGGTACTCCTACGAGCAGTACTTC. The chain couples TRBV15 to TRBJ2-7; tentative D call: TRBD2 (6 bases). The germline V gene has CDR1 LNHNV and CDR2 YYDKDF (reference sequence). V was shortened by 0 bases and J by 0 bases, with 15 bases between the two germline ends. This CDR3 has 17 amino acids. The full variable domain, its missing parts supplied by reference TRBV15 and TRBJ2-7, is DAMVIQNPRYQVTQFGKPVTLSCSQTLNHNVMYWYQQKSSQAPKLLFHYYDKDFNNEADTPDNFQSRRPNTSFCFLDIRSPGLGDTAMYLCATSRDRSSGYSYEQYFGPGTRLTVT.

V gene TRBV6-1 combines with J gene TRBJ2-7, with D perhaps TRBD1 or TRBD2 (6 bases each). Trimming took 1 base from V and 2 from J, leaving 12 bases between them. Germline V lookup: CDR1 MNHNS, CDR2 SASEGT. CDR3 length equals 15 residues. The CDR3 region has the DNA TGTGCCAGCAGTGAAGGCCCGGGGGCCCCCTACGAGCAGTACTTC. Residues: CASSEGPGAPYEQYF.

A few counts support this clone. The rearrangement links TRBV7-9 to TRBJ1-1; 10 bases line up with TRBD1. CDR3 length equals 14 residues. Germline CDR1 is SEHNR and CDR2 is FQNEAQ (reference sequence). V lost 5 bases, J lost 6 bases, and 6 bases stayed unmatched. The CDR3 nucleotides read TGTGCCAGCAGCGTTGTGGGGACAGGGGCTGAAGCTTTCTTT. Protein: CASSVVGTGAEAFF.

This clone was counted only a few times. The J gene is TRBJ2-3, the V gene TRBV2, with D possibly TRBD1 on 6 matching bases. Trimming took off 3 bases at V and 2 bases at J, with 15 bases between the two ends. CDR3 length: 16 amino acids. CDR1 and CDR2 (germline): SNHLY, FYNNEI. CDR3 region: CASSDAGVDNTDTQYF. DNA of the CDR3: TGTGCCAGCAGTGACGCAGGGGTCGACAACACAGATACGCAGTATTTT.

The chain uses TRBV25-1 and TRBJ2-3, with D maybe TRBD2 (6 bases). V lost 2 bases and J lost 3, with 12 bases in between. From germline, CDR1 is MGHDK and CDR2 SYGVNS. The CDR3 runs 15 residues. The CDR3 loop reads CASSELAPKTDTQYF. DNA for the CDR3: TGTGCCAGCAGTGAACTAGCGCCAAAAACAGATACGCAGTATTTT.

This chain joins TRBV6-6 and TRBJ2-5; weak D call: TRBD2 (6 bases). Germline lookup yields CDR1 MNHNY and CDR2 SVGAGI (reference sequence). Trimming removed 8 bases at V and 2 bases at J, with 12 bases between. CDR3 length: 13 amino acids. The CDR3 sequence: CASGLAEQETQYF. In DNA, the CDR3 is TGTGCCAGCGGGTTAGCGGAACAAGAGACCCAGTACTTC.

The V gene is TRBV29-1, the J gene TRBJ2-1; D perhaps matches TRBD2 (7 bases). The CDR3 length is 14 residues. With 6 bases removed from V and 10 bases from J, the gap between germline ends came to 22 bases. Germline V gives CDR1 SQVTM, CDR2 ANQGSEA. The CDR3 region has the DNA TGCAGCGTGAGGGTTCCGGGGGGCCTCACGGAGCAGTTCTTC. Amino acid sequence: CSVRVPGGLTEQFF.

This rearrangement joins TRBV5-1 to TRBJ1-1, with a tentative D call TRBD1 (6 bases). Germline V CDR1 and CDR2: SGHRS, YFSETQ. This CDR3 has 14 residues. Trimming shortened V by 0 bases and J by 8 bases, and 14 bases separated the two germline ends. The CDR3 sequence: CASSLDRVGLEAFF. CDR3 nucleotide sequence: TGCGCCAGCAGCTTGGACAGGGTGGGGCTAGAAGCTTTCTTT.

The rearrangement links TRBV5-6 to TRBJ1-1, with 7 bases that match TRBD1. Germline lookup yields CDR1 SGHDT and CDR2 YYEEEE. V shed 3 bases and J 4 bases; nucleotides not matched to a gene: 9. CDR3 length equals 15 residues. DNA of the CDR3: TGTGCCAGCAGCTCCCTGACAGGGAGTGGCACTGAAGCTTTCTTT. It translates to CASSSLTGSGTEAFF.

The J gene is TRBJ2-7, the V gene TRBV12-5; 10 positions agree with TRBD1. V dropped 7 bases and J dropped 5; count of bases not matched to a gene: 8. This CDR3 has 14 residues. Germline loops: CDR1 LGHNT, CDR2 FRNRAP. The DNA for the CDR3 is TGTGCTAGTGCCCGGGACAGGGGTACGGACGAGCAGTACTTC. Encoded protein: CASARDRGTDEQYF.

This chain links TRBV5-1 with TRBJ2-7, with D perhaps TRBD2 (6 bases). Germline CDR1 and CDR2: SGHRS and YFSETQ. This CDR3 is 16 amino acids long. Trimming left V 0 bases short and J 5 bases short, with 18 bases between. CDR3 region: CASSLEGLAGGNEQYF. The CDR3 DNA reads TGCGCCAGCAGCTTGGAGGGACTCGCCGGTGGAAACGAGCAGTACTTC.

The J gene is TRBJ2-7, the V gene TRBV11-2, with 8 nucleotides matching TRBD1. J lost 2 bases, V lost 7 bases, and 4 bases had no gene match. This CDR3 contains 13 residues. Germline assignment: CDR1 SGHAT and CDR2 FQNNGV. In DNA, the CDR3 is TGTGCCAGCACGGGGACAGGAGCCTACGAGCAGTACTTC. This translates into CASTGTGAYEQYF.

The genes are TRBV6-5 and TRBJ1-1; D ambiguous. Trimming took off 7 bases at V and 5 bases at J, with 14 bases between the two ends. CDR1 is MNHEY and CDR2 is SVGAGI in the germline V gene. The CDR3 is made up of 13 amino acids. The CDR3 here is CASTVPGGTEAFF. For the CDR3, the DNA is TGTGCCAGCACGGTCCCTGGAGGAACTGAAGCTTTCTTT.

The CDR3 reads CAWAPFGRGNEQFF. The CDR3 DNA sequence: TGTGCCTGGGCCCCCTTTGGGAGGGGAAATGAGCAGTTCTTC. The V call is TRBV30, the J call TRBJ2-1, with TRBD2 matching 7 bases. The CDR3 spans 14 residues. The germline V gene encodes CDR1 GTSNPN and CDR2 SVGIG (reference sequence). With 5 bases clipped from V and 7 bases from J, the junction kept 11 bases outside the gene matches.

The chain has TRBV19 and TRBJ1-1, with no clear D. CDR1 LNHDA and CDR2 SQIVND come from the germline V gene (reference sequence). Trimming stripped 0 bases from V and 2 bases from J, with 10 bases between. The CDR3 runs to 15 residues. CDR3 in amino acids: CASSIDSGANTEAFF. CDR3 bases: TGTGCCAGTAGTATAGATTCGGGAGCAAACACTGAAGCTTTCTTT.

The V gene is TRBV6-6, the J gene TRBJ2-5, with unresolved D. V gave up 5 bases and J gave up 10 bases, with 11 bases separating them. The CDR3 totals 11 residues. Germline assignment: CDR1 MNHNY and CDR2 SVGAGI (reference sequence). In DNA form, the CDR3 reads TGTGCCAGCAGTCCTAGTCTGGGCCAGTACTTC. This codes for CASSPSLGQYF.

V usage is TRBV27 and J usage is TRBJ1-3; D possibly corresponds to TRBD1 (5 bases). From germline, CDR1 is MNHEY and CDR2 SMNVEV (reference sequence). CDR3 size: 15 residues. Deletions cut 0 bases from V and 2 bases from J, with 8 bases between. CDR3 in amino acids: CASSLSSRAGNTIYF. CDR3 nucleotides: TGTGCCAGCAGTTTATCGAGCAGGGCTGGAAACACCATATATTTT.

This clone showed up just a few times. The chain joins TRBV2 to TRBJ2-5; D not resolved. CDR3 length: 12 residues. V gave up 5 bases and J gave up 4 bases, with 8 bases separating them. Germline V lookup: CDR1 SNHLY, CDR2 FYNNEI. The chain's CDR3 is CASSSDAETQYF. The DNA for the CDR3 is TGTGCCAGCAGTAGTGACGCAGAGACCCAGTACTTC.

This sequence joins TRBV19 and TRBJ2-7; 12 bases are shared with TRBD2. V shed 7 bases and J 4 bases; nucleotides not matched to a gene: 5. The CDR3 length is 14 residues. From germline, CDR1 is LNHDA and CDR2 SQIVND (reference sequence). DNA for the CDR3: TGTGCCAGTAAATCGACTAGCGGGAGTTACGAGCAGTACTTC. The encoded protein is CASKSTSGSYEQYF.

This rearrangement joins TRBV5-1 to TRBJ1-3; a possible D gene is TRBD1 (6 bases). V was cut by 4 bases and J by 2 bases, with 10 bases left in between. This CDR3 has 14 residues. The germline gives CDR1 SGHRS, CDR2 YFSETQ. The chain's CDR3 is CASSRGAAGNTIYF. In DNA form, the CDR3 reads TGCGCCAGCAGCCGGGGGGCAGCTGGAAACACCATATATTTT. Variable domain in full (rest from reference TRBV5-1 and TRBJ1-3): KAGVTQTPRYLIKTRGQQVTLSCSPISGHRSVSWYQQTPGQGLQFLFEYFSETQRNKGNFPGRFSGRQFSNSRSEMNVSTLELGDSALYLCASSRGAAGNTIYFGEGSWLTVV.

V usage is TRBV19 and J usage is TRBJ1-1, with 8 nucleotides matching TRBD1. Germline V CDR1 and CDR2: LNHDA, SQIVND (reference sequence). Trimming took 7 bases from V and 5 from J; bases not matched to a gene: 6. The CDR3 extends over 13 amino acids. CDR3 loop: CASTPDRVTEAFF. The CDR3 DNA sequence: TGTGCCAGTACCCCGGACAGGGTTACTGAAGCTTTCTTT.

The chain employs TRBV6-4 and TRBJ1-1; D may be TRBD1 (5 bases). Looked up from germline, CDR1 is MRHNA and CDR2 is SNTAGT. The CDR3 is 13 residues long. V gave up 2 bases and J gave up 10 bases, with 14 bases separating them. DNA of the CDR3: TGTGCCAGCAGTGACGACAGCGCGACTAGAGCTTTCTTT. This codes for CASSDDSATRAFF.

The chain recombines TRBV7-8 with TRBJ1-2; D unclear. Deletions cut 7 bases from V and 5 bases from J, with 14 bases between. The CDR3 contains 13 residues. CDR1 and CDR2 from the germline V gene are SGHVS and FQNEAQ. CDR3 sequence: CASTQQPYYGYTF. DNA for the CDR3: TGTGCCAGCACCCAGCAGCCCTATTATGGCTACACCTTC. The variable domain in full, with the rest retrieved from reference TRBV7-8 and TRBJ1-2, is GAGVSQSPRYKVAKRGQDVALRCDPISGHVSLFWYQQALGQGPEFLTYFQNEAQLDKSGLPSDRFFAERPEGSVSTLKIQRTQQEDSAVYLCASTQQPYYGYTFGSGTRLTVV.